This T cell receptor (beta chain) derives from a study of T-cell memory formation after mild COVID-19. Study-wide background: Largely, the TCR clusters proved donor specific.

Barcoded TCR alpha and TCR beta cDNA libraries with UMIs came from 5'RACE using constant-segment primers. TCRdb reanalysed the 5' RACE reads using MiXCR and keeps one entry per CDR3 protein. The repertoire holds 200,000 to 250,000 distinct CDR3 sequences, with over 7.5% as singletons. This clonotype was found many times. No antigen is known for it. Overall study results and limits: Researchers could not confirm that second-wave clones peaking on day 37 targeted SARS-CoV-2. The study detected some responding clones in pre-infection memory, suggesting cross-reactive memory joined.

The V gene lost 2 bases and the J gene lost 0 bases, with 7 bases spanning the gap. Per the germline V gene, CDR1 is SEHNR and CDR2 is FQNEAQ (reference sequence). The CDR3 spans 15 residues. The V and J genes are TRBV7-9 and TRBJ2-2; D remains unclear. The sequence derives from a young man who had mild COVID-19 (a few samples of this study predate the infection). Cell type and time point are not known. The sequenced sample consisted of PBMCs or a T cell subset sorted from them (not recorded which). The CDR3 reads CASSLRLANTGELFF. The CDR3 nucleotides are TGTGCCAGCAGCTTACGGCTAGCGAACACCGGGGAGCTGTTTTTT.